These T cell receptor beta chains were read from a single sample in a study of blood T cell repertoires in COVID-19. The data were produced by immunoSEQ multiplex PCR, yet TCRdb's version contains in-frame clones alone and is incomplete. The sample lists 200,000 to 300,000 clones; 85% to 90% were seen once. Sequencing used peripheral blood. Receptors were obtained from a woman aged 35 to 49 with acute or convalescent COVID-19. The CDR3 runs from the conserved cysteine through the conserved F or W. A D gene is named only where the DNA matches it firmly. Some rows mark clone size as missing; the rest say once, few, many or name a class of expanded clone.

TRBV7-2,once,TRBJ2-3,TRBD2,CASSLVAGWTDTQYF,TGTGCCAGCAGCTTAGTAGCGGGGTGGACAGATACGCAGTATTTT
TRBV10-3,.,TRBJ1-1,.,CAISVEGNTEAFF,TGTGCCATCAGTGTGGAGGGAAACACTGAAGCTTTCTTT
TRBV7-2,.,TRBJ1-2,.,CASSPGGGYGYTF,TGTGCCAGCAGCCCGGGGGGGGGTTATGGCTACACCTTC
TRBV4-1,.,TRBJ1-1,.,CASWGGDTEAFF,TGCGCCAGTTGGGGGGGTGACACTGAAGCTTTCTTT
TRBV5-1,.,TRBJ1-1,.,CASSLSAPNTEAFF,TGCGCCAGCAGCTTGAGCGCCCCGAACACTGAAGCTTTCTTT
TRBV20-1,.,TRBJ2-5,.,CSASRGQETQYF,TGCAGTGCTAGTCGCGGACAAGAGACCCAGTACTTC
TRBV4-1,.,TRBJ1-1,TRBD1,CASSQQQGSDAEAFF,TGCGCCAGCAGCCAACAACAGGGGTCGGACGCTGAAGCTTTCTTT
TRBV6-5,.,TRBJ2-2,TRBD1,CASRMGQGGTGELFF,TGTGCCAGCAGGATGGGACAGGGGGGGACCGGGGAGCTGTTTTTT
TRBV3-1/TRBV3-2,.,TRBJ2-5,.,CASSQGNRETQYF,TGTGCCAGCAGCCAAGGCAACAGGGAGACCCAGTACTTC
TRBV2,.,TRBJ2-3,TRBD2,CASSAQNAGGPTDTQYF,TGTGCCAGCAGCGCACAGAACGCGGGGGGGCCCACAGATACGCAGTATTTT
TRBV30,few,TRBJ1-6,.,CAWSVPGIRSPLHF,TGTGCCTGGAGTGTACCTGGCATACGTTCACCCCTCCACTTT
TRBV6-6,.,TRBJ1-5,.,CASRTAGDRNQPQHF,TGTGCCAGCAGAACCGCAGGGGACCGGAATCAGCCCCAGCATTTT